The 16 T cell receptor beta chains below were found in one sample sequenced in a study of blood T cells in healthy people across ages. Using a J-beta primer mix together with a sample-barcoded 5' primer, a second PCR was run for roughly 7 to 12 cycles. TCRdb processed the 5' RACE reads anew with MiXCR; each CDR3 protein has one entry. The sample comprises fewer than 900,000 distinct CDR3 sequences, roughly 47% of which are singletons, and less than 25% rests with the top ten. The sample consisted of blood. All receptors come from a woman aged 60-75 years in good health.

The chain combines TRBV9 with TRBJ2-6, with D tentatively TRBD2 (7 bases). Germline V CDR1 and CDR2: SGDLS, YYNGEE. The CDR3 loop spans 20 amino acids. Trimming pared 0 bases from V and 4 bases from J, leaving 23 bases between. DNA of the CDR3: TGTGCCAGCAGCGTAGTTGGGGGGCGAGCGGGGATCTCCGGGGCCAACGTCCTGACTTTC. It translates to CASSVVGGRAGISGANVLTF. Based on the CDR3 plus reference TRBV9 and TRBJ2-6, the full variable domain is DSGVTQTPKHLITATGQRVTLRCSPRSGDLSVYWYQQSLDQGLQFLIQYYNGEERAKGNILERFSAQQFPDLHSELNLSSLELGDSALYFCASSVVGGRAGISGANVLTFGAGSRLTVL.

This clonotype appeared a few times. The V and J genes are TRBV20-1 and TRBJ2-5; D possibly matches TRBD1 or TRBD2 (6 bases each). This CDR3 is built from 14 residues. Trimming cost V 6 bases and J 5 bases, with 19 bases left between them. CDR1 is DFQATT, CDR2 SNEGSKA, per germline (reference sequence). CDR3 coding DNA: TGCAGTGCCCCAGCGAGGGGGGCTCTTGAGACCCAGTACTTC. Protein: CSAPARGALETQYF.

The rearrangement uses TRBV25-1 and TRBJ2-4; the D call may be TRBD1 or TRBD2 (5 bases each). The CDR3 is 11 amino acids. The ends were cut back, 4 bases at V and 13 bases at J, with 11 bases in the middle. Looked up from germline, CDR1 is MGHDK and CDR2 is SYGVNS. The CDR3 coding sequence is TGTGCCAGCAGTGGCCGGGGCCAGCAGTACTTC. Protein: CASSGRGQQYF.

This clonotype was counted many times. The rearrangement links TRBV12-3 or TRBV12-4 to TRBJ2-1, with a weak D call TRBD1 (6 bases). The CDR3 runs to 13 residues. With 7 bases removed from V and 5 bases from J, the gap between germline ends came to 12 bases. The CDR3 DNA reads TGTGCCAGCAACGAGGACAGCCACAATGAGCAGTTCTTC. As protein: CASNEDSHNEQFF.

This chain joins TRBV6-2 or TRBV6-3 and TRBJ2-5, with a weak D call TRBD2 (5 bases). CDR1 is MNHEY, CDR2 SVGEGT, per germline. V lost 4 bases and J lost 5, with 8 bases in between. The CDR3 is 12 residues long. The DNA for the CDR3 is TGTGCCAGCAGTTCAGGACTGGAGACCCAGTACTTC. Translated: CASSSGLETQYF.

The V call is TRBV7-9, the J call TRBJ2-2; possible D gene TRBD1, 6 bases. Trimming stripped 2 bases from V and 3 bases from J, with 19 bases between. Per the germline V gene, CDR1 is SEHNR and CDR2 is FQNEAQ (reference sequence). The length of the CDR3 is 18 residues. The CDR3 region is CASSLSTGHNTHTGELFF. CDR3 DNA sequence: TGTGCCAGCAGCTTAAGTACAGGGCACAACACTCACACCGGGGAGCTGTTTTTT.

CDR3 region: CASSLSANEKLFF. The CDR3 coding sequence is TGTGCCAGCAGCTTATCGGCTAATGAAAAACTGTTTTTT. The chain recombines TRBV7-2 with TRBJ1-4, with D hard to call. Germline-derived CDR1 and CDR2 are SGHTA and FQGNSA. CDR3 length: 13 amino acids. V gave up 2 bases and J gave up 3 bases, with 4 bases separating them.

In its sample, this clonotype was seen a few times. This chain joins TRBV11-2 and TRBJ2-1, with TRBD2 as a possible D gene (6 bases). CDR1 and CDR2 from the germline V gene are SGHAT and FQNNGV. V was pared by 3 bases and J by 6 bases, with 15 bases between. The CDR3 consists of 15 residues. CDR3 loop: CASSFVLASVNEQFF. CDR3 coding DNA: TGTGCCAGCAGCTTTGTTCTAGCGTCGGTCAATGAGCAGTTCTTC. The full variable domain, completed using reference TRBV11-2 and TRBJ2-1, is EAGVAQSPRYKIIEKRQSVAFWCNPISGHATLYWYQQILGQGPKLLIQFQNNGVVDDSQLPKDRFSAERLKGVDSTLKIQPAKLEDSAVYLCASSFVLASVNEQFFGPGTRLTVL.

This clonotype appeared a few times. This rearrangement joins TRBV28 to TRBJ2-3, with TRBD2 matching 15 bases. CDR3 length: 16 residues. V shed 6 bases and J 4 bases; nucleotides not matched to a gene: 5. Germline loops: CDR1 MDHEN, CDR2 SYDVKM. CDR3 residues: CASSRTSGRGADTQYF. CDR3 sequence (DNA): TGTGCCAGCAGCCGGACTAGCGGGAGGGGCGCAGATACGCAGTATTTT.

The chain employs TRBV21-1 and TRBJ1-1. TRBV21-1 is a known pseudogene. The CDR3 is made up of 15 amino acids. The CDR3 bases are TGTGCCAGCAGCAAAGGAAAGGGCATGAACACTGAAGCTTTCTTT. This sequence encodes CASSKGKGMNTEAFF.

This clonotype appeared a few times. The V gene is TRBV20-1, the J gene TRBJ2-3; D is possibly TRBD2 (5 bases). The V and J ends lost 1 base and 0 bases respectively, with 14 bases between them. CDR1 is DFQATT, CDR2 SNEGSKA, per germline (reference sequence). The CDR3 covers 16 residues. The chain's CDR3 is CSARGSTIRSTDTQYF. The CDR3 DNA is TGCAGTGCTAGAGGGTCGACTATCCGGAGCACAGATACGCAGTATTTT.

The chain has TRBV7-2 and TRBJ1-1, with TRBD1 matching 8 bases. Germline CDR1 reads SGHTA; CDR2 reads FQGNSA. The CDR3 has 15 residues. J gave up 5 bases and V 5 bases, and 10 bases lay outside the gene matches. CDR3 sequence (DNA): TGTGCCAGCAGCCACTCGGGACAGGTTGCTACTGAAGCTTTCTTT. Residues: CASSHSGQVATEAFF.

The V and J genes are TRBV4-3 and TRBJ1-5; 10 bases agree with TRBD1. The CDR3 is 15 amino acids. Unmatched junction bases numbered 3, after V lost 1 base and J lost 6 bases. From germline, CDR1 is LGHNA and CDR2 YSLEER. The CDR3, as DNA: TGCGCCAGCAGCCAAGGGACAGGGGGAAGTCAGCCCCAGCATTTT. It is translated as CASSQGTGGSQPQHF.

V usage is TRBV4-3 and J usage is TRBJ2-5; no clear D. The J call could be wrong; TRBJ2-7 is a better fit for the DNA end. Per germline, CDR1 LGHNA and CDR2 YSLEER. This CDR3 has 15 amino acids. CDR3 protein: CASSQDFDPAHEQYF. CDR3 DNA: TGCGCCAGCAGCCAAGATTTTGACCCCGCCCACGAGCAGTACTTC.

V is TRBV7-2 and J is TRBJ2-3; D is ambiguous. CDR1 is SGHTA and CDR2 is FQGNSA in the germline V gene. Trimming shortened V by 1 base and J by 8 bases, and 7 bases separated the two germline ends. The CDR3 consists of 12 residues. CDR3 amino acids: CASSLGSCTQYF. CDR3 nucleotide sequence: TGTGCCAGCAGCTTAGGGTCGTGTACGCAGTATTTT.

On this clonotype: A much larger clone lies one base from this, so it may be a read error. The CDR3 is CSASDGNTGELFF. The CDR3 DNA follows: TGCAGTGCTAGTGACGGTAACACCGGGGAGCTGTTTTTT. The gene calls are TRBV20-1 and TRBJ2-2; D is uncertain. This CDR3 is 13 amino acids long. Germline assignment: CDR1 DFQATT and CDR2 SNEGSKA (reference sequence). Trimming shortened V by 3 bases and J by 2 bases, and 7 bases separated the two germline ends.